This T cell receptor beta chain came from a study of T-cell reconstitution after alpha-beta-depleted transplantation in children. Library preparation (for TCRbeta) was performed with unique molecular identifiers. Using its own MiXCR run on the PCR reads, TCRdb lists one record per CDR3 protein. This sample has a few hundred thousand distinct CDR3 sequences, with 9.7% found just once. The germline V gene encodes CDR1 SGDLS and CDR2 YYNGEE. After removal of 4 bases from V and 5 bases from J, the junction contained 6 bases not matched to a gene. CDR3 size: 14 residues. This clonotype was counted ten times or more.

Sequences were derived from PBMCs from the stem cell graft donor, sampled from the stem cell graft. The chain joins TRBV9 to TRBJ2-5; 9 bases map to TRBD1. This receptor was taken from a human donor who donated a stem cell graft to a child with SCID. CDR3 coding DNA: TGTGCCAGCAGCCCGGGACAGGGCGGGGAGACCCAGTACTTC. This translates into CASSPGQGGETQYF.